This T cell receptor beta chain was retrieved from a study of PD-1 blockade in classical Hodgkin lymphoma. Noted time point: newly diagnosed, previously untreated cHL patient sample. Purification of CD4+ T cells from thawed PBMCs was performed via magnetic negative selection. The assay was immunoSEQ multiplex PCR, and TCRdb's table has in-frame clones only and misses some. There are roughly 16,000 clones in the sample; 92% occur only once, and about 0.5% lies in the top ten. The sequence was collected from a human donor with classical Hodgkin lymphoma. The sample was CD4+ T cells from blood.

The CDR3 DNA is TGTGCCAGCAGTTACGCGGAGGGGGTGTCCTACGAGCAGTACTTC. Its protein is CASSYAEGVSYEQYF. This chain joins TRBV6-5 and TRBJ2-7, with D perhaps given as TRBD1 or TRBD2 (6 bases each). The length of the CDR3 is 15 residues. V dropped 2 bases and J dropped 1 base, with 12 bases sitting between them. From germline, CDR1 is MNHEY and CDR2 SVGAGI.